This T cell receptor beta chain was found in a study of blood T cell repertoires in COVID-19 (TCRdb year 2020). A note on the overall study: Samples covering the acute and convalescent phases of COVID-19 were provided by collaborators in the United States, Italy and Spain. The prospective study material was composed of cDNA or gDNA derived from T cells, B-cell-depleted T cells, or PBMCs. The sample metadata nearly always contained a de-identified subject ID, COVID-19 status, age in years and sex. Where available, HLA class I and class II types were obtained from metadata supplied by the sample provider rather than from assay-based typing. The repertoires were released in a freely available public database meant as a resource for research on the immune response to SARS-CoV-2. Deeply sampled blood TCRbeta repertoires from subjects exposed to, actively infected with, or recovered from COVID-19 were included in the dataset. The samples were drawn from two sources: the first 160 participants of the ongoing ImmuneRACE study, and 1,200 or so subjects contributed by 6 global collaborators.

On this clone itself: Its cognate antigen has yet to be identified. No qualities accompany the bases; no much larger clone lies one base away.

TCRbeta CDR3 regions were amplified from genomic DNA using the immunoSEQ Assay, a bias-controlled multiplex PCR. The authors' analysis ran thus. The number of nucleated cells in each sample was estimated by amplification of reference gene primers within the assay. Sequence reads were collapsed and filtered to measure the absolute abundance of every unique TCRbeta CDR3 rearrangement. Productive Simpson clonality was computed per sample as the square root of Simpson's diversity index over productive rearrangements. The table was pulled from immuneACCESS by TCRdb, which kept in-frame rearrangements only. Such tables lose some clones; where checked, under half of the loss comes from unresolved V genes, and the rest has no known cause. That table gives V, J and clone size, and the DNA gave D and trimming. The sample records some 210,000 clones, approximately 80% of which are singletons. The top ten clones comprise around 19% of the sample.

Collaborating institutions collected whole blood in K2EDTA tubes following their own protocols. For TCRbeta analysis, collaborator samples were shipped as frozen whole blood, as isolated PBMCs, or as DNA extracted from either sample type. General study outcomes and caveats: The amount of clinical and demographic metadata varied by source and participant and was provided uncurated.

This clonotype originated in a human donor in a cohort sampled during active COVID-19. Sequencing was done on a sample of peripheral blood.

The DNA is TGCGCCAGCAGCTTGGATAACAGGGTCTTTGGAAACACCATATATTTT. Its protein is CASSLDNRVFGNTIYF. The chain uses TRBV5-1 and TRBJ1-3, with TRBD1 as a weak D call on 6 bases. From the germline V gene, CDR1 is SGHRS and CDR2 is YFSETQ. At the junction V is shortened by 0 bases and J by 3 bases, with 13 bases in between. The CDR3 sequence holds 16 residues, the cysteine and phenylalanine included. This entry keeps only the CDR3 DNA: 48 bases, framed from base 1.